Presented here are 24 T cell receptor beta chains from one specimen sequenced in a study of T-cell reconstitution after alpha-beta-depleted transplantation in children. A library of TCRbeta sequences, prepared with unique molecular identifiers, was generated. TCRdb passed the PCR reads through MiXCR, listing each CDR3 protein once. The table includes 85,000 to 120,000 distinct CDR3 sequences, around 7.8% detected once. Specimen: PBMCs, collected before TCRalphabeta/CD19-depleted stem cell transplant. The receptors were sampled from a boy aged 2 to 9 with acute lymphoblastic leukemia, due to receive a stem cell transplant.

This clonotype was counted only a few times. The chain joins TRBV7-3 to TRBJ2-3; 10 nucleotides align to TRBD1. Germline assignment: CDR1 SGHTA and CDR2 FQGTGA. The V segment lost 1 base and the J segment 5 bases; nucleotides outside the gene matches: 6. The CDR3 spans 16 residues. The CDR3 DNA reads as TGTGCCAGCAGCTTAAGACAGGGGGCGCCCGGAGATACGCAGTATTTT. This encodes CASSLRQGAPGDTQYF.

This clonotype was seen repeatedly, ten times or more. The CDR3 is CASRPPAVGQGAQFF. The CDR3 nucleotides are TGTGCCAGCAGGCCCCCCGCTGTGGGGCAGGGGGCTCAGTTCTTC. This rearrangement joins TRBV28 to TRBJ2-1; 8 nucleotides agree with TRBD1. The germline gives CDR1 MDHEN, CDR2 SYDVKM. This CDR3 has 15 amino acids. After removal of 6 bases from V and 13 bases from J, the junction contained 17 bases not matched to a gene.

This chain links TRBV6-2 or TRBV6-3 with TRBJ2-1; 8 bases map to TRBD1. The CDR3 has 16 residues. CDR1 is MNHEY and CDR2 is SVGEGT in the germline V gene. The junction had 15 bases not matched to a gene; V was cut back by 5 bases and J by 9 bases. Here the CDR3 reads CASSPWGDRRKGEQFF. The CDR3 DNA sequence: TGTGCCAGCAGTCCATGGGGGGACAGGAGGAAGGGTGAGCAGTTCTTC.

This clonotype has a count of ten or more. DNA of the CDR3: TGCGCCAGCAGCCAAAAAAGCGGGGGCCCAGATACGCAGTATTTT. Translated, it gives CASSQKSGGPDTQYF. V gene TRBV4-3 combines with J gene TRBJ2-3, with 8 bases that match TRBD2. The CDR3 totals 15 residues. The ends lost 2 bases at V and 4 bases at J; junction bases unmatched: 5. The V gene's germline CDR1 is LGHNA and CDR2 YSLEER.

The chain carries TRBV11-3 and TRBJ2-3; tentatively, D is TRBD2 (6 bases). V was cut by 3 bases and J by 2 bases, with 9 bases left in between. This CDR3 spans 14 amino acids. The germline gives CDR1 SGHNT, CDR2 YENEEA. The CDR3 here is CASSFGLHTDTQYF. The CDR3 region has the DNA TGTGCCAGCAGCTTCGGACTACACACAGATACGCAGTATTTT.

A few counts support this clonotype. This sequence joins TRBV12-5 and TRBJ2-7; D gene ambiguous. The germline V and J ends were trimmed by 0 bases and 12 bases, with 6 bases remaining between them. CDR3 length equals 10 residues. Germline V gives CDR1 LGHNT, CDR2 FRNRAP. This CDR3 reads CASGLVQRYF. CDR3 DNA sequence: TGTGCTAGTGGTTTGGTACAACGGTACTTC.

Only a few counts were recorded for this clonotype. The rearrangement links TRBV5-5 to TRBJ2-3; the D gene is possibly TRBD2 (5 bases). Trimming took off 4 bases at V and 7 bases at J, with 13 bases between the two ends. Germline V lookup: CDR1 SGHKS, CDR2 YYEKEE (reference sequence). This CDR3 has 13 amino acids. The CDR3 here is CASSTAGENTQYF. In DNA, the CDR3 is TGTGCCAGCAGCACTGCCGGGGAAAATACGCAGTATTTT. The full variable domain, with the rest looked up from reference TRBV5-5 and TRBJ2-3, is DAGVTQSPTHLIKTRGQQVTLRCSPISGHKSVSWYQQVLGQGPQFIFQYYEKEERGRGNFPDRFSARQFPNYSSELNVNALLLGDSALYLCASSTAGENTQYFGPGTRLTVL.

The chain combines TRBV7-9 with TRBJ2-3; unclear D gene. V dropped 1 base and J dropped 0 bases, with 14 bases sitting between them. Germline CDR1 SEHNR, CDR2 FQNEAQ (reference sequence). The CDR3 runs 17 residues. CDR3 DNA: TGTGCCAGCAGCTTAGGGTACCAAGCAACTAGCACAGATACGCAGTATTTT. The encoded protein is CASSLGYQATSTDTQYF.

This clonotype was picked up many times. The chain is built from TRBV10-2 and TRBJ2-7, with TRBD2 identical over 10 bases. The V gene's germline CDR1 is WSHSY and CDR2 SAAADI. Unmatched junction bases numbered 5, after V lost 5 bases and J lost 1 base. The CDR3 has 15 amino acids. The CDR3 DNA reads TGCGCCAGCAGTTCGGGAGCGGGGGGGTCCTACGAGCAGTACTTC. Amino acid sequence: CASSSGAGGSYEQYF.

In this sample, this clonotype turned up many times. The V gene is TRBV7-9, the J gene TRBJ2-7; no clear D. Trimming stripped 1 base from V and 4 bases from J, with 8 bases between. Germline CDR1 is SEHNR and CDR2 is FQNEAQ (reference sequence). The CDR3 is 13 residues long. CDR3 protein: CASSLGGRYEQYF. The CDR3 coding sequence is TGTGCCAGCAGCTTAGGGGGTCGGTACGAGCAGTACTTC.

V is TRBV5-6 and J is TRBJ1-6, with 8 bases identical to TRBD1. The germline gives CDR1 SGHDT, CDR2 YYEEEE. This CDR3 spans 17 amino acids. V shed 2 bases and J 2 bases; nucleotides not matched to a gene: 6. CDR3 loop: CASSFLRTGTYNSPLHF. CDR3 in DNA: TGTGCCAGCAGCTTCCTCAGGACAGGGACCTATAATTCACCCCTCCACTTT.

This clonotype was seen many times. V is TRBV29-1 and J is TRBJ2-3, with TRBD2 matching over 9 bases. The germline V gene encodes CDR1 SQVTM and CDR2 ANQGSEA. The CDR3 contains 13 residues. Unmatched junction bases numbered 5, after V lost 4 bases and J lost 6 bases. The CDR3 loop is CSVVLAGRDTQYF. The CDR3 coding sequence is TGCAGCGTTGTTCTAGCGGGGCGGGATACGCAGTATTTT.

J is TRBJ1-4 and V is TRBV11-3; D call uncertain. Trimming stripped 8 bases from V and 6 bases from J, with 19 bases between. The CDR3 consists of 15 residues. Germline V lookup: CDR1 SGHNT, CDR2 YENEEA. In nucleotides, the CDR3 is TGTGCCAGCGGGCAGAACGGGGATAAGGATGAAAAACTGTTTTTT. Its translation: CASGQNGDKDEKLFF.

This clonotype was detected many times. The rearrangement uses TRBV5-1 and TRBJ2-6; D uncertain. CDR3 length: 15 amino acids. With 2 bases removed from V and 0 bases from J, the gap between germline ends came to 6 bases. The V gene's germline CDR1 is SGHRS and CDR2 YFSETQ. For the CDR3, the DNA is TGCGCCAGCAGCTTCAGCTCCTCTGGGGCCAACGTCCTGACTTTC. It yields the protein CASSFSSSGANVLTF.

This chain links TRBV5-6 with TRBJ1-3; TRBD1 aligns across 8 bases. The CDR3 loop spans 15 amino acids. V shed 2 bases and J 4 bases; nucleotides not matched to a gene: 5. The V gene's germline CDR1 is SGHDT and CDR2 YYEEEE. CDR3 DNA sequence: TGTGCCAGCAGCTTTCGGGGGACAGGAGGAAACACCATATATTTT. Its translation: CASSFRGTGGNTIYF.

This clonotype showed up just a few times. J is TRBJ2-5 and V is TRBV12-3 or TRBV12-4; possibly TRBD1 or TRBD2 for D (5 bases each). This CDR3 is 12 amino acids long. V was cut by 3 bases and J by 4 bases, with 6 bases left in between. DNA for the CDR3: TGTGCCAGCAGTTTTGGGGGAGAGACCCAGTACTTC. As protein: CASSFGGETQYF.

This clonotype was observed many times. This sequence joins TRBV6-5 and TRBJ1-2; 8 bases map to TRBD1. Germline CDR1 and CDR2: MNHEY and SVGAGI. This CDR3 spans 16 amino acids. After removal of 2 bases from V and 0 bases from J, the junction contained 5 bases not matched to a gene. The CDR3 DNA is TGTGCCAGCAGTTACGACAGGGGACGCTCTAACTATGGCTACACCTTC. This sequence encodes CASSYDRGRSNYGYTF.

This clonotype was counted at least ten times. The V and J genes are TRBV20-1 and TRBJ2-5; 8 nucleotides line up with TRBD2. The CDR3 totals 14 residues. V lost 6 bases, J lost 2 bases, and 8 bases stayed unmatched. Germline V gene data show CDR1 as DFQATT and CDR2 as SNEGSKA (reference sequence). The CDR3 reads CSARLRGGQETQYF. The CDR3 coding sequence is TGCAGTGCGCGTCTCCGGGGGGGACAAGAGACCCAGTACTTC.

This clonotype has a count of ten or more. The chain combines TRBV12-3 or TRBV12-4 with TRBJ1-2; perhaps TRBD1 as D (5 bases). V lost 5 bases, J lost 9 bases, and 13 bases lay in between. The CDR3 spans 12 residues. CDR3 residues: CASSPGTGSYTF. CDR3 nucleotide sequence: TGTGCCAGCAGTCCCGGGACGGGGAGCTACACCTTC.

This clonotype appeared many times. The CDR3 sequence: CASSLEAGYTEAFF. CDR3 bases: TGTGCCAGCAGCTTGGAGGCAGGGTACACTGAAGCTTTCTTT. V is TRBV5-5 and J is TRBJ1-1; D may be TRBD1 (5 bases). V lost 0 bases to trimming and J lost 3 bases, with 9 bases between them. CDR1 SGHKS and CDR2 YYEKEE come from the germline V gene (reference sequence). This CDR3 is 14 amino acids long.

This clonotype was counted ten times or more. The CDR3 sequence: CATSLASSYNEQFF. CDR3 coding DNA: TGTGCCACATCCTTGGCGAGCTCCTACAATGAGCAGTTCTTC. This chain joins TRBV19 and TRBJ2-1, with D hard to call. Trimming pared 10 bases from V and 0 bases from J, leaving 13 bases between. This CDR3 contains 14 residues. Germline CDR1 and CDR2: LNHDA and SQIVND (reference sequence).

The J gene is TRBJ2-6, the V gene TRBV4-1; D is unresolved. CDR1 and CDR2 (germline): MGHRA, YSYEKL. The CDR3 length is 15 residues. Trimming shortened V by 2 bases and J by 6 bases, and 11 bases separated the two germline ends. The CDR3 is CASSQPWGVANVLTF. Written as DNA, the CDR3 is TGCGCCAGCAGCCAACCTTGGGGTGTGGCCAACGTCCTGACTTTC.

This clonotype occurred many times. V and J are TRBV4-3 and TRBJ1-6, with D hard to call. V lost 4 bases to trimming and J lost 7 bases, with 11 bases between them. The CDR3 covers 14 residues. Germline CDR1 LGHNA, CDR2 YSLEER. In DNA, the CDR3 is TGCGCCAGCAGCCGGGTCGAACGAAATTCACCCCTCCACTTT. Translating gives CASSRVERNSPLHF.

In the case of this clonotype: A read error may account for a junction end that differs from germline. This chain connects TRBV15 to TRBJ1-2; D is ambiguous. CDR1 and CDR2 (germline): LNHNV, YYDKDF (reference sequence). The CDR3 covers 13 residues. CDR3 sequence (DNA): TGTGCCACCAGCAGAGGAGGAAACTATGGCTACGCCTTC. Translated: CATSRGGNYGYAF. Supplemented by reference TRBV15 and TRBJ1-2, the full variable domain reads DAMVIQNPRYQVTQFGKPVTLSCSQTLNHNVMYWYQQKSSQAPKLLFHYYDKDFNNEADTPDNFQSRRPNTSFCFLDIRSPGLGDTAMYLCATSRGGNYGYAFGSGTRLTVV.